The 5 T cell receptor beta chains below all came from one sample that was sequenced in a study of shared clonotypes between healthy human individuals. Libraries were prepared by immunoSEQ multiplex PCR; TCRdb keeps only in-frame clonotypes and omits some of them. This table holds hundreds of thousands of clones, about 80% found once. What was sequenced was memory CD4+ T cells sorted from blood. Specified subset: CD45RA-negative fraction. The receptors were sampled from a woman between 25 and 40 years old in good health.

The chain joins TRBV2 to TRBJ1-6; 7 bases match TRBD1. Germline-derived CDR1 and CDR2 are SNHLY and FYNNEI. CDR3 length equals 14 residues. Unmatched junction bases numbered 4, after V lost 6 bases and J lost 5 bases. In nucleotides, the CDR3 is TGTGCCAGCAGCGCCGGGACAGATAATTCACCCCTCCACTTT. This sequence encodes CASSAGTDNSPLHF. Drawing the rest from reference TRBV2 and TRBJ1-6, the complete variable domain is EPEVTQTPSHQVTQMGQEVILRCVPISNHLYFYWYRQILGQKVEFLVSFYNNEISEKSEIFDDQFSVERPDGSNFTLKIRSTKLEDSAMYFCASSAGTDNSPLHFGNGTRLTVT.

V and J are TRBV2 and TRBJ2-1; tentative D call: TRBD2 (6 bases). From germline, CDR1 is SNHLY and CDR2 FYNNEI. The CDR3 covers 16 residues. The V gene lost 6 bases and the J gene lost 8 bases, with 23 bases spanning the gap. CDR3 nucleotide sequence: TGTGCCAGCAGCCCAAGCGGGTCCCCGGGAGTCCATGAGCAGTTCTTC. It codes for CASSPSGSPGVHEQFF.

The rearrangement links TRBV28 to TRBJ1-5, with D possibly TRBD1 on 5 matching bases. The V gene lost 5 bases and the J gene lost 0 bases, with 23 bases spanning the gap. There are 19 residues in the CDR3. Per germline, CDR1 MDHEN and CDR2 SYDVKM. As DNA, the CDR3 is TGTGCCAGCAGTCTACCCCCCCCGACAGCCGGATATAGCAATCAGCCCCAGCATTTT. Translation: CASSLPPPTAGYSNQPQHF. The whole variable domain, filled in from reference TRBV28 and TRBJ1-5, reads DVKVTQSSRYLVKRTGEKVFLECVQDMDHENMFWYRQDPGLGLRLIYFSYDVKMKEKGDIPEGYSVSREKKERFSLILESASTNQTSMYLCASSLPPPTAGYSNQPQHFGDGTRLSIL.

This clone turned up a few times. The chain couples TRBV10-3 to TRBJ2-2; TRBD1 might be the D (6 bases). CDR3 length: 16 amino acids. The germline V gene has CDR1 ENHRY and CDR2 SYGVKD. Trimming shortened V by 1 base and J by 2 bases, and 11 bases separated the two germline ends. CDR3 amino acids: CAISELVDRNTGELFF. The CDR3, as DNA: TGTGCCATCAGTGAGTTGGTGGACAGAAACACCGGGGAGCTGTTTTTT.

The gene calls are TRBV6-1 and TRBJ2-7, with 15 bases that match TRBD2. Trimming at V came to 3 bases and at J to 7 bases, leaving 10 bases not matched to a gene. CDR1 is MNHNS and CDR2 is SASEGT in the germline V gene. The length of the CDR3 is 17 residues. The CDR3 is CASSDRTSGRALKEQYF. In DNA form, the CDR3 reads TGTGCCAGCAGTGACCGGACTAGCGGGAGGGCCTTGAAAGAGCAGTACTTC.